These 2 T cell receptor beta chains were all obtained from the same sample, sequenced in a study of blood T cell repertoires in COVID-19. Profiled with immunoSEQ multiplex PCR; TCRdb holds only in-frame clones, not every one. The profile shows around 71,000 clones, roughly 76% of them singletons. The sequenced sample consisted of peripheral blood. The origin of the receptors is a woman older than 75 with active or convalescent COVID-19.

The V gene is TRBV6-2 or TRBV6-3, the J gene TRBJ1-1; 10 bases are a match to TRBD1. CDR1 is MNHEY and CDR2 is SVGEGT in the germline V gene. Germline trimming cut 4 bases from V and 5 bases from J; bases unmatched to any gene: 13. The CDR3 extends over 17 amino acids. The CDR3 nucleotides are TGTGCCAGCAGTTCCCCCAGACAGGGGGCCGGGGATACTGAAGCTTTCTTT. Translation gives CASSSPRQGAGDTEAFF.

As to this clone: The identical CDR3 is also encoded by other nucleotide sequences in the sample. This chain connects TRBV15 to TRBJ1-5; no definite D call. V lost 3 bases and J 0 bases, leaving 9 bases between the germline ends. CDR3 length: 15 amino acids. CDR1 and CDR2 from the germline V gene are LNHNV and YYDKDF (reference sequence). The DNA for the CDR3 is TGTGCCACCAGCAGGGAGAGATATAGCAATCAGCCCCAGCATTTT. Its protein is CATSRERYSNQPQHF.